This is a list of T cell receptor beta chains from one sample in a study of response to subunit inactivated influenza vaccine. TCRdb used MiXCR to reprocess the RT-PCR reads, holding one entry per CDR3 protein. The profile covers about 170,000 distinct CDR3 sequences, with 12% appearing a single time and around 28% taken by the ten largest. These data also featured in a second study, about T cells expressing NK-cell markers.

Sequencing used CD8+ T cells sorted from PBMCs, obtained roughly 12 days after vaccination. The receptors stem from a man aged 50 to 59 who received an inactivated influenza vaccine. Each CDR3 is given with its conserved first and last residue. Each record gives: CDR3 length, V gene, D gene, clone size, J gene, CDR3 DNA, CDR3 protein. The D gene is left open where the match is weak. A clone size is listed for some rows: how often the clone was seen (once, few, many), or a class if it is expanded.

15	TRBV6-4	TRBD2	many	TRBJ2-1	TGTGCCAGCAGTCCGACTAGCGGGGGGCCCAATGAGCAGTTCTTC	CASSPTSGGPNEQFF
13	TRBV6-5	-	many	TRBJ2-5	TGTGCCAGCAGTTATCAGATCCAAGAGACCCAGTACTTC	CASSYQIQETQYF
16	TRBV12-3/TRBV12-4	TRBD2	many	TRBJ2-2	TGTGCCAGCAGCCTGGGAGGGGAAAAGAACACCGGGGAGCTGTTTTTT	CASSLGGEKNTGELFF
14	TRBV4-1	TRBD2	few	TRBJ2-5	TGCGCCAGCAGCCAAGTCGGGGGGTTGGAGACCCAGTACTTC	CASSQVGGLETQYF
17	TRBV5-5	-	-	TRBJ2-1	TGTGCCAGCAGCTTGCCCCGGGGGCGCAGAGTCTTCAATGAGCAGTTCTTC	CASSLPRGRRVFNEQFF
15	TRBV9	-	few	TRBJ2-7	TGTGCCAGCAGCGGGGGACGTAGCCCTATCTACGAGCAGTACTTC	CASSGGRSPIYEQYF
12	TRBV7-9	-	few	TRBJ1-2	TGTGCCAGCAGCTTAGGAAGGGAGTACGTCACCTTC	CASSLGREYVTF
16	TRBV4-2	TRBD1	-	TRBJ2-5	TGTGCCAGCAGCCCTAGGACAGGGGGCGCGGAAGAGACCCAGTACTTC	CASSPRTGGAEETQYF
16	TRBV27	TRBD2	-	TRBJ2-7	TGTGCCAGCAGTCCAATGACTAGCCGGGAGGCCTACGAGCAGTACTTC	CASSPMTSREAYEQYF
14	TRBV27	TRBD1	few	TRBJ2-7	TGTGCCAGCAGTTTGACAGGGAACCCCTACGAGCAGTACTTC	CASSLTGNPYEQYF
14	TRBV7-9	TRBD1	-	TRBJ2-7	TGTGCCAGCAGCAAACAGGGGGCACCCTACGAGCAGTACTTC	CASSKQGAPYEQYF
14	TRBV11-2	-	many	TRBJ2-1	TGTGCCAGCAGGCAGGGGATAATGAGACATGAGCAGTTCTTC	CASRQGIMRHEQFF
15	TRBV15	-	many	TRBJ1-2	TGTGCCACCAGCACTAACCCGGGGGCGGACTATGGCTACACCTTC	CATSTNPGADYGYTF
13	TRBV20-1	-	-	TRBJ1-1	TGCAGTGCTCGCCGGGCAGAGAACACTGAAGCTTTCTTT	CSARRAENTEAFF
17	TRBV9	-	many	TRBJ2-3	TGTGCCAGCAGCGCCGGAATTGGGACCGTTAGCACAGATACGCAGTATTTT	CASSAGIGTVSTDTQYF
14	TRBV6-4	-	-	TRBJ2-1	TGTGCCAGCAGTCTAAGGGCAGCGGTCGATGAGCAGTTCTTC	CASSLRAAVDEQFF
15	TRBV6-1	TRBD1	-	TRBJ2-1	TGTGCCACCTCCCTGTGGACAGGGGGTAACAATGAGCAGTTCTTC	CATSLWTGGNNEQFF
13	TRBV6-1	TRBD1	-	TRBJ2-7	TGTGCCAGCAGAGACAGGGCGGGCGACGAGCAGTACTTC	CASRDRAGDEQYF
16	TRBV15	-	few	TRBJ2-7	TGTGCCACCAGCAGAGTGGAGGGGCCTTCCTCCTACGAGCAGTACTTC	CATSRVEGPSSYEQYF
14	TRBV5-4	-	-	TRBJ1-4	TGTGCCAGCAGCGGTGAGGAGGGACCTGAAAAACTGTTTTTT	CASSGEEGPEKLFF
14	TRBV30	-	-	TRBJ1-1	TGTGCCTGGAGTGTACTGGGTTTAGGCACTGAAGCTTTCTTT	CAWSVLGLGTEAFF
16	TRBV11-2	TRBD1	few	TRBJ2-2	TGTGCCAGCAGCCCAGGACAGGGGGCTCGCACCGGGGAGCTGTTTTTT	CASSPGQGARTGELFF
13	TRBV12-3/TRBV12-4	-	many	TRBJ1-5	TGTGCCAGCAGTTTCGGGAGCAATCAGCCCCAGCATTTT	CASSFGSNQPQHF
20	TRBV11-2	TRBD1	-	TRBJ2-4	TGTGCCAGCAGCCGCCCTATTACCGGGACAGAGATTATAGCCAAAAACATTCAGTACTTC	CASSRPITGTEIIAKNIQYF
18	TRBV11-1	TRBD1	few	TRBJ2-7	TGTGCCAGTCGGTTGTTGGACAGGGGGTTATGGCCTACTCGGGAGCAGTACTTC	CASRLLDRGLWPTREQYF
15	TRBV15	-	few	TRBJ1-4	TGTGCCACCAGCAATTATGGGGGCCATAATGAAAAACTGTTTTTT	CATSNYGGHNEKLFF
16	TRBV14	TRBD2	many	TRBJ2-1	TGTGCCAGCAGCCAAAGTCTAGCGGGAGTTTGGAATGAGCAGTTCTTC	CASSQSLAGVWNEQFF
13	TRBV29-1	-	many	TRBJ2-1	TGCAGCGTTCTTGGAGGGGTCAAGAATGAGCAGTTCTTC	CSVLGGVKNEQFF
14	TRBV5-1	TRBD1	many	TRBJ1-1	TGCGCCAGCAGCTGGGAACCGGGACAGGTTGAAGCTTTCTTT	CASSWEPGQVEAFF
18	TRBV7-6	TRBD1	-	TRBJ1-3	TGTGCCAGCAGCTTAGGTGCCGGGACAGGTTACTCTGGAAACACCATATATTTT	CASSLGAGTGYSGNTIYF
14	TRBV10-3	TRBD2	few	TRBJ2-1	TGTGCCATCAGTGATAGCGGGAGTACTAATGAGCAGTTCTTC	CAISDSGSTNEQFF
15	TRBV9	TRBD2	-	TRBJ2-5	TGTGCCAGCAGCGTAGGGGGTAGCGGGGAGGAGACCCAGTACTTC	CASSVGGSGEETQYF
14	TRBV6-2/TRBV6-3	TRBD1	-	TRBJ2-7	TGTGCCAGCAGTACCTCGGGACAGGGGAACGAGCAGTACTTC	CASSTSGQGNEQYF
13	TRBV5-1	TRBD1	few	TRBJ2-7	TGCGCCAGCAGCGAGACAGGGAGCCACGAGCAGTACTTC	CASSETGSHEQYF
16	TRBV20-1	TRBD1	many	TRBJ2-1	TGCAGTGCTAGAGATCGCAGGGGGTCCTTGGTCCATGAGCAGTTCTTC	CSARDRRGSLVHEQFF
15	TRBV6-1	TRBD2	-	TRBJ2-7	TGTGCCAGCAGTGTCGGACGGGGGGGTTCCTACGAGCAGTACTTC	CASSVGRGGSYEQYF
13	TRBV28	-	-	TRBJ1-1	TGTGCCAGCCGCACCAGGTCGAACACTGAAGCTTTCTTT	CASRTRSNTEAFF
13	TRBV2	-	few	TRBJ2-7	TGTGCCAGCACCCCCTCCCAGGCCTACGAGCAGTACTTC	CASTPSQAYEQYF
14	TRBV4-3	-	few	TRBJ2-7	TGCGCCAGCAGCCCGGGACGGAGCTCCTACGAGCAGTACTTC	CASSPGRSSYEQYF
10	TRBV25-1	TRBD1	-	TRBJ2-7	TGTGCCAGCGGGACAGCCGAGCAGTACTTC	CASGTAEQYF
11	TRBV2	-	few	TRBJ2-7	TGTGCCAGCAGTGAATACTACGAGCAGTACTTC	CASSEYYEQYF
14	TRBV2	TRBD1	many	TRBJ2-7	TGTGCCAGCACTTGGACAGGGGGTTCCTACGAGCAGTACTTC	CASTWTGGSYEQYF
15	TRBV6-5	TRBD1	few	TRBJ2-7	TGTGCCAGCAGTTACCTCGGACAGGCCTACTACGAGCAGTACTTC	CASSYLGQAYYEQYF
14	TRBV6-1	-	few	TRBJ2-5	TGTGCCAGCAGCCTCGGACTTTTACAAGAGACCCAGTACTTC	CASSLGLLQETQYF
13	TRBV6-5	-	-	TRBJ1-2	TGTGCCAGCAGTTACTGGAACGAGGAAGGCTACACCTTC	CASSYWNEEGYTF
13	TRBV9	-	few	TRBJ2-1	TGTGCCAGCAGCGTTTGGGACTACAATGAGCAGTTCTTC	CASSVWDYNEQFF
13	TRBV12-3/TRBV12-4	-	many	TRBJ2-7	TGTGCCAGCAGTCCAACAGGAACCTACGAGCAGTACTTC	CASSPTGTYEQYF
14	TRBV2	-	many	TRBJ2-4	TGTGCCAGCAGTGAAACCGAAGCCAAAAACATTCAGTACTTC	CASSETEAKNIQYF